The present T cell receptor beta chain was sequenced within a study of beta chain features in type 1 diabetes. For the study at large: Healthy donors and patients showed comparable age, gender and cell yields. The study examined some 110,000,000 sorted cells across all samples.

A single heparinised draw of about 100 mL on average was taken per donor. Between the trimmed V and J ends, which lost 4 bases and 4 bases, there was a span of 11 bases. The CDR3 consists of 13 residues. Germline-derived CDR1 and CDR2 are SGHRS and YFSETQ. The sequenced template was cDNA made from the entire isolated RNA. TCRdb's table, derived via immunoSEQ multiplex PCR, lists solely in-frame clones and lacks some. The sample consists of over 350,000 clones, about 14% of them appearing once. The TCR sequence derives from a woman in her late teens or twenties in good health. The chain recombines TRBV5-1 with TRBJ1-1; D is possibly TRBD1 (6 bases). The sequencing input was naive CD4+ T cells from blood. CDR3 region: CASSTQGSTEAFF. CDR3 nucleotides: TGCGCCAGCAGCACTCAGGGGAGCACTGAAGCTTTCTTT. Looking up the rest from reference TRBV5-1 and TRBJ1-1 gives the full variable domain: KAGVTQTPRYLIKTRGQQVTLSCSPISGHRSVSWYQQTPGQGLQFLFEYFSETQRNKGNFPGRFSGRQFSNSRSEMNVSTLELGDSALYLCASSTQGSTEAFFGQGTRLTVV.